Below, one T cell receptor (beta chain) is given with its context. The sample belongs to a study of blood T cell repertoires in COVID-19. Overall study: T cells, B-cell-depleted T cells, or PBMCs provided the cDNA or gDNA that served as material.

The CDR3 spans 17 residues. Germline lookup yields CDR1 SGHTA and CDR2 FQGNSA. V lost 1 base, J lost 5 bases, and 15 bases lay in between. Profiled with immunoSEQ multiplex PCR; TCRdb holds only in-frame clones, not every one. The profile shows fewer than 350,000 clones, approximately 89% of them singletons. The sequenced material came from peripheral blood. The chain has TRBV7-2 and TRBJ1-6, with D maybe TRBD1 (6 bases). The clonotype originates from a young woman with COVID-19, enrolled during active disease. The CDR3 DNA reads as TGTGCCAGCAGCTTAGTCGGGATAGGGGGAAATAATTCACCCCTCCACTTT. Translating it yields CASSLVGIGGNNSPLHF.